This paragraph reports one T cell receptor (beta chain). The antigen remains undetermined. The sample belongs to a study of T cells after yellow fever vaccination. Study-level results: Most primary-vaccination clones reappeared after the booster (about 97% CD4, roughly 88% CD8). Just a small share of clonotypes turned up in the CD4 compartment as well as the CD8 compartment. The secondary response was weaker but peaked faster, day 5 versus 15.

They built TCR cDNA with 5'RACE template switching, a step that put in a universal primer site and UMIs. One entry per CDR3 protein, called by TCRdb with MiXCR from the 5' RACE reads. Here the sample spans roughly 520,000 distinct CDR3 sequences, 21% being singletons. The V and J ends lost 2 bases and 2 bases, in that order; junction bases with no gene match: 8. Germline V lookup: CDR1 SGHAT, CDR2 FQNNGV. The CDR3 loop spans 18 amino acids. This specimen was PBMCs, taken 21 days after the first yellow fever vaccination. The rearrangement uses TRBV11-2 and TRBJ2-5, with 13 nucleotides matching TRBD2. This TCR came from a man aged 18 to 30 who received the YFV17D yellow fever vaccine. DNA of the CDR3: TGTGCCAGCAGCTTAAGTCGACTAGCGGGGGGACTTCAAGAGACCCAGTACTTC. This encodes CASSLSRLAGGLQETQYF. The variable domain in full, completed from reference TRBV11-2 and TRBJ2-5, reads EAGVAQSPRYKIIEKRQSVAFWCNPISGHATLYWYQQILGQGPKLLIQFQNNGVVDDSQLPKDRFSAERLKGVDSTLKIQPAKLEDSAVYLCASSLSRLAGGLQETQYFGPGTRLLVL.